These 19 T cell receptor beta chains share one sample of origin, sequenced in a study of PD-L1 blockade in urothelial cancer. The data were produced by immunoSEQ multiplex PCR, yet TCRdb's version contains in-frame clones alone and is incomplete. The sample includes around 40,000 clones, just over 90% of them seen just once. Time point in this sample: pretreatment peripheral blood. This sample comprised PBMCs, obtained around atezolizumab (anti-PD-L1) treatment. The receptors derive from a woman aged 55-69 years with urothelial cancer.

This sequence joins TRBV4-2 and TRBJ1-2; D is ambiguous. V was trimmed by 5 bases and J by 8 bases, leaving 15 bases between them. Germline lookup yields CDR1 LGHNA and CDR2 YNFKEQ. The CDR3 spans 13 residues. The CDR3 region has the DNA TGTGCCAGCAGCTCCGGGAACGTCTACGGCTACACCTTC. Residues: CASSSGNVYGYTF.

This clone was seen more than once but under ten times. The chain couples TRBV5-4 to TRBJ2-7, with 13 nucleotides matching TRBD2. V was clipped by 4 bases and J by 5 bases; unmatched bases: 6. The CDR3 has 15 amino acids. The germline gives CDR1 SGHNT, CDR2 YYREEE (reference sequence). Written as DNA, the CDR3 is TGTGCCAGCAGCCTTAGGACTAGCGGGAGCAACGAGCAGTACTTC. Its protein is CASSLRTSGSNEQYF.

The V and J genes are TRBV9 and TRBJ2-7; possible D gene TRBD1, 7 bases. Trimming left V 0 bases short and J 3 bases short, with 13 bases between. CDR1 is SGDLS, CDR2 YYNGEE, per germline. This CDR3 contains 15 residues. CDR3 DNA: TGTGCCAGCAGCGTAGGCACAGGGGACTTCTACGAGCAGTACTTC. The encoded protein is CASSVGTGDFYEQYF.

The chain couples TRBV4-2 to TRBJ2-3, with 10 bases fitting TRBD1. The J segment lost 3 bases and the V segment lost 0 bases, leaving 6 bases of the junction unmatched. The CDR3 extends over 17 amino acids. The germline V gene encodes CDR1 LGHNA and CDR2 YNFKEQ. The DNA for the CDR3 is TGTGCCAGCAGCCAAGAGGGGGACAGGGGAAGAACAGATACGCAGTATTTT. As protein: CASSQEGDRGRTDTQYF.

V gene TRBV5-5 combines with J gene TRBJ2-7; 9 nucleotides agree with TRBD1. CDR3 size: 16 residues. Germline V CDR1 and CDR2: SGHKS, YYEKEE (reference sequence). The V segment lost 0 bases and the J segment 7 bases; nucleotides outside the gene matches: 11. The CDR3 is CASSLAAGTGKYEQYF. CDR3 bases: TGTGCCAGCAGCTTGGCCGCTGGGACAGGGAAATATGAGCAGTACTTC.

The CDR3 DNA reads as TGCGCCAGCAGCTGGACAGGGGGGAACCACTACGAGCAGTACTTC. Protein sequence: CASSWTGGNHYEQYF. The V call is TRBV5-1, the J call TRBJ2-7, with 10 nucleotides matching TRBD1. This CDR3 region has 15 residues. With 3 bases clipped from V and 3 bases from J, the junction kept 6 bases outside the gene matches. Germline V gene data show CDR1 as SGHRS and CDR2 as YFSETQ. The full variable domain, in which reference TRBV5-1 and TRBJ2-7 provide the parts outside the CDR3, is KAGVTQTPRYLIKTRGQQVTLSCSPISGHRSVSWYQQTPGQGLQFLFEYFSETQRNKGNFPGRFSGRQFSNSRSEMNVSTLELGDSALYLCASSWTGGNHYEQYFGPGTRLTVT.

This clone has a single count. This chain links TRBV28 with TRBJ2-2; D possibly corresponds to TRBD2 (5 bases). The V end was cut by 2 bases, the J end by 1 base, with 8 bases between. The CDR3 covers 15 residues. Germline V lookup: CDR1 MDHEN, CDR2 SYDVKM. CDR3 sequence (DNA): TGTGCCAGCAGTTTAATCCGGGGGAACACCGGGGAGCTGTTTTTT. It specifies CASSLIRGNTGELFF.

This clone was seen a single time. The rearrangement links TRBV11-3 to TRBJ2-1; no reliable D call. Trimming cost V 2 bases and J 0 bases, with 8 bases left between them. Germline V lookup: CDR1 SGHNT, CDR2 YENEEA. This CDR3 has 15 residues. CDR3 nucleotide sequence: TGTGCCAGCAGCTTACCTTCGAGCTCCTACAATGAGCAGTTCTTC. Translation: CASSLPSSSYNEQFF.

The rearrangement joins TRBV2 to TRBJ2-2; the D is unclear. V was pared by 3 bases and J by 3 bases, with 11 bases between. From germline, CDR1 is SNHLY and CDR2 FYNNEI. CDR3 length: 15 amino acids. CDR3 region: CASSDGPRYTGELFF. CDR3 sequence (DNA): TGTGCCAGCAGTGACGGTCCGAGATACACCGGGGAGCTGTTTTTT.

V is TRBV19 and J is TRBJ2-7; 7 positions match TRBD2. The CDR3 is made up of 14 amino acids. V was pared by 5 bases and J by 3 bases, with 7 bases of the junction left unmatched. Germline values: CDR1 LNHDA, CDR2 SQIVND (reference sequence). CDR3 bases: TGTGCCAGTAGTCTGAGGGAGGGCCACTACGAGCAGTACTTC. It is translated as CASSLREGHYEQYF. The complete variable domain, with remaining parts taken from reference TRBV19 and TRBJ2-7, reads DGGITQSPKYLFRKEGQNVTLSCEQNLNHDAMYWYRQDPGQGLRLIYYSQIVNDFQKGDIAEGYSVSREKKESFPLTVTSAQKNPTAFYLCASSLREGHYEQYFGPGTRLTVT.

The chain employs TRBV4-1 and TRBJ1-5; D is perhaps TRBD1 (5 bases). From germline, CDR1 is MGHRA and CDR2 YSYEKL. CDR3 length equals 17 residues. With 3 bases removed from V and 1 base from J, the gap between germline ends came to 16 bases. CDR3 sequence reads: CASSHPGGGGSNQPQHF. CDR3 DNA sequence: TGCGCCAGCAGCCACCCGGGTGGGGGAGGCAGCAATCAGCCCCAGCATTTT.

CDR3 in amino acids: CASSLDRGTDTQYF. The CDR3 nucleotides are TGTGCCAGCAGCTTAGACAGGGGGACAGATACGCAGTATTTT. The V gene is TRBV7-2, the J gene TRBJ2-3; 8 bases are a match to TRBD1. The CDR3 has 14 amino acids. The germline V gene has CDR1 SGHTA and CDR2 FQGNSA. Trimming took 1 base from V and 3 from J; bases not matched to a gene: 0.

The chain couples TRBV4-1 to TRBJ1-4; D not certain. The ends were cut back, 1 base at V and 0 bases at J, with 12 bases in the middle. Germline V gene data show CDR1 as MGHRA and CDR2 as YSYEKL. The CDR3 loop spans 17 amino acids. CDR3 DNA sequence: TGCGCCAGCAGCCAAGTCCGCCAGACTGCAACTAATGAAAAACTGTTTTTT. It codes for CASSQVRQTATNEKLFF.

The chain has TRBV9 and TRBJ1-2; D possibly corresponds to TRBD1 (6 bases). Germline V gene sequence: CDR1 SGDLS, CDR2 YYNGEE. The CDR3 has 15 amino acids. The germline V and J ends were trimmed by 0 bases and 4 bases, with 13 bases remaining between them. The CDR3 region has the DNA TGTGCCAGCAGCGTAGAACCCCAGGGGATCTATGGCTACACCTTC. Translated, it gives CASSVEPQGIYGYTF.

A single count supports this clone. The chain employs TRBV19 and TRBJ1-5, with 7 bases lining up with TRBD1. This CDR3 comprises 15 residues. The V and J ends lost 5 bases and 0 bases, in that order; junction bases with no gene match: 4. The germline CDR1 and CDR2 sequences are LNHDA and SQIVND (reference sequence). The CDR3 loop reads CASSLGQYSNQPQHF. The CDR3 coding sequence is TGTGCCAGTAGTTTGGGACAGTATAGCAATCAGCCCCAGCATTTT.

This rearrangement joins TRBV9 to TRBJ2-2; 7 positions match TRBD1. V was clipped by 4 bases and J by 4 bases; unmatched bases: 10. The CDR3 totals 16 residues. CDR1 is SGDLS and CDR2 is YYNGEE in the germline V gene. This chain's CDR3 is CASSNRQGGGTGELFF. In DNA, the CDR3 is TGTGCCAGCAGCAATAGACAGGGTGGTGGCACCGGGGAGCTGTTTTTT. The full variable domain, with the rest looked up from reference TRBV9 and TRBJ2-2, is DSGVTQTPKHLITATGQRVTLRCSPRSGDLSVYWYQQSLDQGLQFLIQYYNGEERAKGNILERFSAQQFPDLHSELNLSSLELGDSALYFCASSNRQGGGTGELFFGEGSRLTVL.

CDR3 protein: CASSPRDSGNTIYF. DNA for the CDR3: TGTGCCAGCTCACCGCGGGACTCTGGAAACACCATATATTTT. J is TRBJ1-3 and V is TRBV18, with D uncertain. This CDR3 region has 14 residues. The germline gives CDR1 KGHSH, CDR2 LQKENI. V was cut by 3 bases and J by 0 bases, with 6 bases left in between. The complete variable domain, with remaining parts taken from reference TRBV18 and TRBJ1-3, reads NAGVMQNPRHLVRRRGQEARLRCSPMKGHSHVYWYRQLPEEGLKFMVYLQKENIIDESGMPKERFSAEFPKEGPSILRIQQVVRGDSAAYFCASSPRDSGNTIYFGEGSWLTVV.

The chain couples TRBV6-1 to TRBJ2-7; D uncertain. V lost 0 bases and J 2 bases, leaving 5 bases between the germline ends. The CDR3 contains 13 residues. Germline CDR1 is MNHNS and CDR2 is SASEGT. The CDR3 region has the DNA TGTGCCAGCAGTGAAGCCCACACCTACGAGCAGTACTTC. Encoded protein: CASSEAHTYEQYF.

This clone was picked up one time. The V gene is TRBV27, the J gene TRBJ2-1; 11 bases line up with TRBD2. Germline V gene sequence: CDR1 MNHEY, CDR2 SMNVEV (reference sequence). V was pared by 9 bases and J by 5 bases, with 9 bases of the junction left unmatched. The CDR3 is 15 amino acids. In nucleotides, the CDR3 is TGTGCCAGTAAAGTACCGGGACTAGCGGACAATGAGCAGTTCTTC. Translating gives CASKVPGLADNEQFF.